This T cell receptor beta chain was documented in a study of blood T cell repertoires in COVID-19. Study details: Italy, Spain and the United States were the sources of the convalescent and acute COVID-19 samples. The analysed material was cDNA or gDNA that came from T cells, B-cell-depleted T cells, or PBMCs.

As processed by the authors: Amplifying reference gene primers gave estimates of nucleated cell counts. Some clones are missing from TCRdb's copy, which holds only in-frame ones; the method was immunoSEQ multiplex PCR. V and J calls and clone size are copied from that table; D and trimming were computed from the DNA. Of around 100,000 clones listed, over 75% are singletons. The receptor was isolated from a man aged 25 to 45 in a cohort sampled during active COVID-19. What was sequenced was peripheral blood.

In DNA, the CDR3 is TGTGCCAGCACCCAGGGGACAGGGGGAAATGGCTACACCTTC. It codes for CASTQGTGGNGYTF. V and J are TRBV5-6 and TRBJ1-2; 11 bases are shared with TRBD1. The V gene end was trimmed by 6 bases and the J gene end by 6 bases; junction bases not matched to a gene: 7. The CDR3 spans 14 residues. Per germline, CDR1 SGHDT and CDR2 YYEEEE.